The 7 T cell receptor beta chains listed next were all sequenced from one sample in a study of T cells after yellow fever vaccination. Each CDR3 protein gets one entry after TCRdb re-called the 5' RACE reads with MiXCR. The table records almost 600,000 distinct CDR3 sequences, roughly 14% of them present only once. The specimen was PBMCs, collected on the day of the yellow fever booster vaccination. The receptors were gathered from a young man who received the YFV17D yellow fever vaccine.

The table lists this clonotype with a few counts. The chain uses TRBV12-3 or TRBV12-4 and TRBJ1-6; 9 bases map to TRBD1. With 7 bases clipped from V and 10 bases from J, the junction kept 8 bases outside the gene matches. The CDR3 is 14 residues long. CDR3 nucleotides: TGTGCCAGCACCCTGGACAGGGGAGGCTCACCCCTCCACTTT. Its protein product is CASTLDRGGSPLHF.

V gene TRBV9 combines with J gene TRBJ1-5; D call uncertain. In germline, CDR1 is SGDLS, CDR2 YYNGEE. The CDR3 runs 14 residues. Trimming cost V 4 bases and J 2 bases, with 10 bases left between them. This CDR3 is CASSQEYGNQPQHF. The CDR3 bases are TGTGCCAGCAGCCAGGAATATGGCAATCAGCCCCAGCATTTT. Complete variable domain (other parts from reference TRBV9 and TRBJ1-5): DSGVTQTPKHLITATGQRVTLRCSPRSGDLSVYWYQQSLDQGLQFLIQYYNGEERAKGNILERFSAQQFPDLHSELNLSSLELGDSALYFCASSQEYGNQPQHFGDGTRLSIL.

The V and J genes are TRBV5-1 and TRBJ2-1; possible D gene TRBD1, 6 bases. The CDR3 is 16 amino acids. Germline assignment: CDR1 SGHRS and CDR2 YFSETQ. V was clipped by 0 bases and J by 7 bases, with 17 bases between them. The CDR3 region is CASSLGRQGKHNEQFF. For the CDR3, the DNA is TGCGCCAGCAGCTTGGGGCGTCAGGGGAAACATAATGAGCAGTTCTTC.

This clonotype was counted a few times. This sequence joins TRBV7-2 and TRBJ2-7, with D possibly TRBD2 on 5 matching bases. Trimming took off 2 bases at V and 0 bases at J, with 23 bases between the two ends. This CDR3 has 19 amino acids. CDR1 and CDR2 from the germline V gene are SGHTA and FQGNSA. The CDR3 loop reads CASSLPGLMGSLSSYEQYF. The CDR3 DNA reads as TGTGCCAGCAGCTTACCGGGGTTGATGGGTAGCCTCAGCTCCTACGAGCAGTACTTC.

This clonotype was detected a few times. This chain joins TRBV2 and TRBJ2-7; 9 bases match TRBD1. The CDR3 sequence is 13 residues long. After removal of 11 bases from V and 6 bases from J, the junction contained 11 bases not matched to a gene. CDR1 SNHLY and CDR2 FYNNEI come from the germline V gene. CDR3 in amino acids: CASDRGGLGEQYF. The CDR3 bases are TGTGCCTCGGACAGGGGAGGATTGGGCGAGCAGTACTTC.

This clonotype was counted only a few times. The chain couples TRBV4-3 to TRBJ2-5; D remains unclear. V shed 0 bases and J shed 4 bases, with 6 bases lying between them. CDR3 length: 13 amino acids. Germline V gene sequence: CDR1 LGHNA, CDR2 YSLEER. In nucleotides, the CDR3 is TGCGCCAGCAGCCAAGATCGGTTAGAGACCCAGTACTTC. Translation: CASSQDRLETQYF.

This rearrangement joins TRBV18 to TRBJ2-3, with 14 bases aligning to TRBD2. The CDR3 spans 18 residues. CDR1 is KGHSH, CDR2 LQKENI, per germline. The V and J ends lost 0 bases and 4 bases, in that order; junction bases with no gene match: 6. The CDR3 here is CASSPPGLAGASADTQYF. The CDR3 bases are TGTGCCAGCTCACCACCGGGACTAGCGGGAGCATCAGCAGATACGCAGTATTTT.